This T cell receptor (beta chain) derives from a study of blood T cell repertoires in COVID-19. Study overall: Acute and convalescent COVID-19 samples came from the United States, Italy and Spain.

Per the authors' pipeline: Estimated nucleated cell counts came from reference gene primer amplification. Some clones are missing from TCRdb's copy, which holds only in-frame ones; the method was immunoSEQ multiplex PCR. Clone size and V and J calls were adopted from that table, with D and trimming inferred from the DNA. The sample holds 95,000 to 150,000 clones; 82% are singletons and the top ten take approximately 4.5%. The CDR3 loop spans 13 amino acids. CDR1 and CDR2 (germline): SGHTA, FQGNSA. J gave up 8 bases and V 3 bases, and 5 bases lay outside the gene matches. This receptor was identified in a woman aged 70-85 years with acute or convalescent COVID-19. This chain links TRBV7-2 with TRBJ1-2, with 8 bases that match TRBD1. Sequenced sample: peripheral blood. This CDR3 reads CASSFTGGEGYTF. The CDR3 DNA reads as TGTGCCAGCAGCTTTACAGGGGGAGAGGGCTACACCTTC.